This TCR beta chain was retrieved from a study of cytomegalovirus exposure and HLA in healthy donors. Whole-study findings and limits: Accurate prediction of most subjects' HLA-A and HLA-B alleles from TCR beta sequences was reported. According to the study, roughly 180 TCR beta chains were cytomegalovirus-associated.

Notes on this clone: Its antigen remains unidentified.

Amplification used 60 Vbeta primers and 13 Jbeta primers. Authors' analysis steps: The authors later counted roughly 76 million unique TCR beta chains, some 9.9 million of them shared. Clones were read by immunoSEQ multiplex PCR, and TCRdb kept only the in-frame ones, dropping some. Clonal size and the V and J genes are those of that table, whereas D and trimming came from the DNA. This table has roughly 170,000 clones, under 90% appearing once. V lost 5 bases and J 0 bases, leaving 16 bases between the germline ends. Germline CDR1 is SEHNR and CDR2 is FQNEAQ (reference sequence). CDR3 length: 16 amino acids. When sampled, the donors appeared nominally healthy, though they likely had unrecorded immune exposures.

This sequence originates from a man between 18 and 35 years old in good health and CMV-seronegative. The V gene is TRBV7-9, the J gene TRBJ1-1, with D tentatively TRBD1 (6 bases). Input material: PBMCs. As DNA, the CDR3 is TGTGCCAGCAGCCCAAAAACCGACAGGATGAACACTGAAGCTTTCTTT. It encodes CASSPKTDRMNTEAFF.